The clone carrying this T cell receptor (beta chain) has at least ten counts. No antigen is known for it. The sample belongs to a study of glioma-infiltrating T cells. Study outcomes and limitations: Tissue and blood shared very few CDR3 sequences. Tissue-blood divergence was below expectation in non-neoplastic patients, above in gliomas.

The V end was cut by 6 bases, the J end by 1 base, with 6 bases between. The CDR3 is 12 amino acids. From germline, CDR1 is MDHEN and CDR2 SYDVKM. Amplification of TCR alpha and beta CDR3 regions from RNA used iRepertoire nested multiplex PCR. Using its own MiXCR run on the multiplex PCR reads, TCRdb lists one record per CDR3 protein. Among some 120,000 distinct CDR3 sequences listed, roughly 23% were seen once. The TCR originated in a human donor with low-grade glioma or glioblastoma, undergoing nonglioma brain surgery, or in good health (not recorded which). The J gene is TRBJ1-1, the V gene TRBV28; D gene unclear. The sequencing input was glioma tissue, nonneoplastic brain tissue, or PBMCs (not recorded which). The CDR3 DNA sequence: TGTGCCAGCAGCAGCGGGAACACTGAAGCTTTCTTT. Its protein product is CASSSGNTEAFF.